This T cell receptor beta chain is drawn from a study of CD8 T cells in ankylosing spondylitis. TCRdb passed the 5' RACE reads through MiXCR, listing each CDR3 protein once. The sample lists about 420,000 distinct CDR3 sequences; approximately 20% were seen once. With regard to this clonotype: Antigen: not known.

Study outcomes and limitations: Ankylosing spondylitis blood appeared to be characterized by a TCR beta motif of eight highly homologous variants.

The CDR3 sequence is 16 residues long. The ends lost 4 bases at V and 4 bases at J; junction bases unmatched: 7. Germline V CDR1 and CDR2: SGHNT, YYREEE (reference sequence). The clonotype was recovered from a male donor with ankylosing spondylitis. What was sequenced was blood, either unsorted or a sorted T cell fraction (not recorded which). The chain links TRBV5-4 to TRBJ2-3, with 12 positions matching TRBD1. CDR3 residues: CASSRRGQGASDTQYF. Written as DNA, the CDR3 is TGTGCCAGCAGCCGCCGGGGACAGGGGGCTTCAGATACGCAGTATTTT.